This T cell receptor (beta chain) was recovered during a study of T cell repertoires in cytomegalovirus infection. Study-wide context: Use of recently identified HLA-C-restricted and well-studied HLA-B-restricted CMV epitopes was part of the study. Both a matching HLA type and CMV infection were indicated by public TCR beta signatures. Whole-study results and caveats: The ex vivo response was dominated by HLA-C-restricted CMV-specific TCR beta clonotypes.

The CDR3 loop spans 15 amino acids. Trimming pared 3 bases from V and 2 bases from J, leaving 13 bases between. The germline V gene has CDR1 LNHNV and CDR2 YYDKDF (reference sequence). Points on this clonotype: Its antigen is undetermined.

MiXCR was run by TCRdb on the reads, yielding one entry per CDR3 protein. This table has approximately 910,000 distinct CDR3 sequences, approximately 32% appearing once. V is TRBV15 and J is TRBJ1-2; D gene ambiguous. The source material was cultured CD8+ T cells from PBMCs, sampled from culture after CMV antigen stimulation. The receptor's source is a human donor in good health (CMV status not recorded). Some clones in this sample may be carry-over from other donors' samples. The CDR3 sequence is CATSRALQLNYGYTF. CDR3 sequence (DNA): TGTGCCACCAGCAGGGCACTACAGCTCAACTATGGCTACACCTTC.